A selection of T cell receptor beta chains follows, all from one sample in a study of T cell repertoires in cytomegalovirus infection. TCRdb reanalysed the reads using MiXCR and keeps one entry per CDR3 protein. The table records under 850,000 distinct CDR3 sequences, 35% of them present only once. Material: PBMCs. The receptors were gathered from a human donor in good health (CMV status not recorded). Some clones in this sample may be carry-over from other donors' samples. Each CDR3 is given with its conserved first and last residue. D genes are given only for firm matches. Rows give clone size only sometimes, using once, few, many, or a class for an expanded clone.

>TRBV11-2|TRBJ2-4|NA|NA
TGTGCCAGCAGCCCCGGGACGGTGCTAGCCAAAAACATTCAGTACTTC
CASSPGTVLAKNIQYF
>TRBV5-6|TRBJ2-5|NA|few
TGTGCCAGCAGCTTCGGTGGGGCGGAAACCCCCAATCGGGAGACCCAGTACTTC
CASSFGGAETPNRETQYF
>TRBV29-1|TRBJ2-3|TRBD2|NA
TGCAGCGTTGCCCCGGGACTAGTCAGAGGACACCCCCTCTTTTTT
CSVAPGLVRGHPLFF
>TRBV29-1|TRBJ1-1|TRBD1|few
TGCAGCGTAAAGGACAGGGCAGAAACTGAAGCTTTCTTT
CSVKDRAETEAFF
>TRBV28|TRBJ2-1|NA|few
TGTGCCAGCAGTTTACCTTTTCAATGGGTCTACAATGAGCAGTTCTTC
CASSLPFQWVYNEQFF
>TRBV28|TRBJ2-2|TRBD2|few
TGTGCCAGCAGTTTATCCAGCGGGAGACAGAACACCGGGGAGCTGTTTTTT
CASSLSSGRQNTGELFF
>TRBV7-2|TRBJ1-5|NA|many
TGTGCCAGCAGCCAACAGGGTGTAAGCAATCAGCCCCAGCATTTT
CASSQQGVSNQPQHF
>TRBV11-2|TRBJ2-7|NA|many
TGTGCCAGCAGCTTAGTTACAGCGTCGATCCCCTACGAGCAGTACTTC
CASSLVTASIPYEQYF
>TRBV27|TRBJ1-5|NA|NA
TGTGCCAGCAGTTTAAACAGAGGGGGGACCCAGCATTTT
CASSLNRGGTQHF
>TRBV28|TRBJ2-7|TRBD2|NA
TGTGCCAGCAGTTTTTCCGGACTAGCGGACGAGCAGTACTTC
CASSFSGLADEQYF
>TRBV7-6|TRBJ2-3|TRBD1|many
TGTGCCAGCAGCGAGGACAGGGTGGTAACAGATACGCAGTATTTT
CASSEDRVVTDTQYF
>TRBV29-1|TRBJ1-4|TRBD1|NA
TGCAGCGTTTCAGGGGGCGGTGAAAAACTGTTTTTT
CSVSGGGEKLFF
>TRBV4-1|TRBJ2-7|NA|NA
TGCGCCAGCAGCCCACCTAACAGGCGGGTCTCCTACGAGCAGTACTTC
CASSPPNRRVSYEQYF
>TRBV5-4|TRBJ2-1|NA|NA
TGTGCCAGCAGCTTTGCTTCTGGCGGGGAGCTCCTACTAGAGCAGTTCTTC
CASSFASGGELLLEQFF
>TRBV6-1|TRBJ1-1|NA|NA
TGTGCCAGCAGCAAAAACAGGGAGGGAATCACTGAAGCTTTCTTT
CASSKNREGITEAFF
>TRBV7-6|TRBJ2-7|NA|few
TGTGCCAGCAGCTTAGATGCGGTCATCCACGAGCAGTACTTC
CASSLDAVIHEQYF
>TRBV18|TRBJ2-7|TRBD1|NA
TGTGCCAGCTCACCGAGCAGGGGGCCAGGCGAGCAGTACTTC
CASSPSRGPGEQYF
>TRBV5-6|TRBJ2-4|NA|few
TGTGCCAGCAGCGCCGGGAACATTCAGTACTTC
CASSAGNIQYF
>TRBV4-1|TRBJ1-5|NA|few
TGCGCCAGCAGCCAAGTCGGGCTAGAACAGCCCCAGCATTTT
CASSQVGLEQPQHF
>TRBV28|TRBJ2-1|TRBD2|few
TGTGCCAGCAGGACTACCGGGACTAGCAGGAATGAGCAGTTCTTC
CASRTTGTSRNEQFF
>TRBV7-9|TRBJ1-2|NA|NA
TGTGCCAGCAGCCCCGCGACAGTGAGCTATGGCTACACCTTC
CASSPATVSYGYTF
>TRBV6-6|TRBJ2-2|TRBD1|NA
TGTGCCAGCAGACTAGGACAGGGGGAAACCGGGGAGCTGTTTTTT
CASRLGQGETGELFF
>TRBV19|TRBJ1-5|NA|NA
TGTGCCAGTAGTATCGCGGCGGGTAGCAATCAGCCCCAGCATTTT
CASSIAAGSNQPQHF
>TRBV24-1|TRBJ2-5|NA|NA
TGTGCCACCAGTGCTCCAGGGACGAGTTACCAAGAGACCCAGTACTTC
CATSAPGTSYQETQYF
>TRBV4-1|TRBJ1-4|NA|few
TGCGCCAGCAGCCAAGAAGCGAACAGGTTTGGTGAAAAACTGTTTTTT
CASSQEANRFGEKLFF
>TRBV7-2|TRBJ1-1|NA|NA
TGTGCCAGCAGCTTAAACCAGACCAACACGGAAGCTTTCTTT
CASSLNQTNTEAFF
>TRBV28|TRBJ2-7|TRBD1|NA
TGTGCCAGCAGGACCGGGACAGCCAACTACGAGCAGTACTTC
CASRTGTANYEQYF
>TRBV7-2|TRBJ2-1|TRBD1|NA
TGTGCCAGCAGCTTGACAGGGGTGCTAGGTGAGCAGTTCTTC
CASSLTGVLGEQFF
>TRBV7-6|TRBJ2-1|TRBD1|few
TGTGCCAGCAGCTTAGATCACCGACAGGGTGGTTACAATGAGCAGTTCTTC
CASSLDHRQGGYNEQFF
>TRBV28|TRBJ2-2|TRBD2|many
TGTGCCAGCAGTGCCGCCGGGACTAGCGGTACCGGGGAGCTGTTTTTT
CASSAAGTSGTGELFF
>TRBV12-3/TRBV12-4|TRBJ2-2|NA|NA
TGTGCCAGCAGTTTAACGATCAACACCGGGGAGCTGTTTTTT
CASSLTINTGELFF
>TRBV11-2|TRBJ2-2|NA|once
TGTGCCAGCCCTTGCGGTAGATCGTGGACCGGGGAGCTGTTTTTT
CASPCGRSWTGELFF
>TRBV30|TRBJ2-2|NA|NA
TGTGCCTGGAGTCGAATCACCGGGGAGCTGTTTTTT
CAWSRITGELFF
>TRBV5-1|TRBJ2-7|NA|NA
TGCGCCAGCAGCTTGGACCGGGCCGACTACGAGCAGTACTTC
CASSLDRADYEQYF
>TRBV5-4|TRBJ1-5|NA|NA
TGTGCCAGCAGCTTGGGACAGGTCCTTGCGGAGCCCCAGCATTTT
CASSLGQVLAEPQHF
>TRBV6-6|TRBJ2-7|NA|NA
TGTGCCAGCAGGCCAGCAGGGCTCGAGCAGTACTTC
CASRPAGLEQYF
>TRBV19|TRBJ2-2|NA|NA
TGTGCCAGTAGTAGAACAAGGGTAAATCGTGCCGGGGAGCTGTTTTTT
CASSRTRVNRAGELFF
>TRBV14|TRBJ1-1|NA|NA
TGTGCCAGCCGCCAAGTTTGGCCAGCAAACACTGAAGCTTTCTTT
CASRQVWPANTEAFF
>TRBV10-3|TRBJ2-6|NA|NA
TGTGCCACCGGGGGGCTCCCCTCTGGGGCCAACGTCCTGACTTTC
CATGGLPSGANVLTF
>TRBV12-3/TRBV12-4|TRBJ2-3|TRBD2|few
TGTGCCAGCAGTTTGGCTAGCGGGGCCCCAACTACAGATACGCAGTATTTT
CASSLASGAPTTDTQYF
>TRBV20-1|TRBJ2-6|NA|NA
TGCAGTGTCCCGGGCTCTGGGGCCAACGTCCTGACTTTC
CSVPGSGANVLTF
>TRBV12-3/TRBV12-4|TRBJ2-3|TRBD1|few
TGTGCCAGCAGCGGCGGACAGGCCACAGATACGCAGTATTTT
CASSGGQATDTQYF
>TRBV7-6|TRBJ1-1|NA|NA
TGTGCCAGCAGCCCGTCGACTAATTGGGGGAGCACTGAAGCTTTCTTT
CASSPSTNWGSTEAFF
>TRBV28|TRBJ2-7|TRBD2|few
TGTGCCAGCAGGGGGGGGTGGGGAACCTCCTACGAGCAGTACTTC
CASRGGWGTSYEQYF
>TRBV29-1|TRBJ2-7|NA|few
TGCAGCGTAACTAACTTCGCCGGGCTGGGCGAGCAGTACTTC
CSVTNFAGLGEQYF
>TRBV5-8|TRBJ1-6|NA|few
TGTGCCAGCAGCTGGGAACTTGAGCCTCCTCCACCCCTCCACTTT
CASSWELEPPPPLHF
>TRBV5-4|TRBJ1-2|TRBD1|once
TGTGCCAGCAGCTTGGTCGGGACAGAGACGGGCTACACCTTC
CASSLVGTETGYTF
>TRBV7-9|TRBJ2-5|NA|few
TGTGCCAGCAGCTTAGGTAGTGGCAGTTATGGCGCCCAGTACTTC
CASSLGSGSYGAQYF
>TRBV11-2|TRBJ2-2|NA|NA
TGTGCCAGCAGCTCGTTTCCGAACACCGGGGAGCTGTTTTTT
CASSSFPNTGELFF
>TRBV11-2|TRBJ2-7|NA|NA
TGTGCCAGCAGCTTCCGAAGGCTGGACGAGCAGTACTTC
CASSFRRLDEQYF
>TRBV27|TRBJ2-3|NA|few
TGTGCCAGCAAGGGCCTCTCTAGCACAGATACGCAGTATTTT
CASKGLSSTDTQYF
>TRBV19|TRBJ2-3|TRBD2|NA
TGTGCCAGTAGTCTAAGCGGGGATAGCACAGATACGCAGTATTTT
CASSLSGDSTDTQYF